This TCR beta chain was identified during a study of regulatory and conventional T cells in RAG deficiency. Measured with immunoSEQ multiplex PCR; TCRdb has only the in-frame clones, and not every one. The sample holds about 32,000 clones, approximately 90% seen once. Study results and caveats: Shannon entropy fell and Simpson indices rose in RAG-deficient patients. Shorter CDR3s in all patient subsets; >85% Treg-Tconv overlap in Omenn.

Points on this clone: Its antigen is as yet unknown.

Germline V gene lookup returns CDR1 SNHLY and CDR2 FYNNEI. The CDR3 has 18 residues. Germline trimming cut 2 bases from V and 6 bases from J; bases unmatched to any gene: 12. This same sample was also part of a study on regulatory T cells. Per that study: Amplification used 52 TRBV primers and 13 TRBJ primers. Patient repertoires had restricted TRB V-J pairs and skewed V and J usage, most in Tregs.

What was sequenced was CD8+ T cells sorted from blood. The receptor's source is a human donor in good health. This chain joins TRBV2 and TRBJ2-1, with TRBD1 matching over 11 bases. The CDR3 DNA reads TGTGCCAGCAGTGAAACCCTCGACGCCGGGACAGGGGGCAATGAGCAGTTCTTC. Its translation: CASSETLDAGTGGNEQFF.